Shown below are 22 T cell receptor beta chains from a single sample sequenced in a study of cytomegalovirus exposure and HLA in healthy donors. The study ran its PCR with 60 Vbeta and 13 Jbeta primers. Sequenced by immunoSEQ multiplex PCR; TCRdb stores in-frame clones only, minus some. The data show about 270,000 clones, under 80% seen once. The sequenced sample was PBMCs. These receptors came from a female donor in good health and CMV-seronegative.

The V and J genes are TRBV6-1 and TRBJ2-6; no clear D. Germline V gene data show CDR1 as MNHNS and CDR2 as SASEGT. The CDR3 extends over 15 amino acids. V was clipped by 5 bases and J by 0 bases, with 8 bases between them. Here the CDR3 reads CASSQIRSGANVLTF. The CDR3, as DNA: TGTGCCAGCAGTCAGATCCGCTCTGGGGCCAACGTCCTGACTTTC.

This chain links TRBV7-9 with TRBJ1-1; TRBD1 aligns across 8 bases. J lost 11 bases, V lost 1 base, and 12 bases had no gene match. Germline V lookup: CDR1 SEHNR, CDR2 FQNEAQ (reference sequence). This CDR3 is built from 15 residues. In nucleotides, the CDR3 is TGTGCCAGCAGCTTAGGGGGCATGCGACAGGGGTTCGCTTTCTTT. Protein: CASSLGGMRQGFAFF.

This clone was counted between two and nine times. The CDR3 sequence: CASGSGTGVYNEQFF. The CDR3 nucleotides read TGTGCTAGTGGGTCCGGGACAGGTGTTTACAATGAGCAGTTCTTC. The chain employs TRBV12-5 and TRBJ2-1; TRBD1 matches 8 bases. The junction had 8 bases not matched to a gene; V was cut back by 6 bases and J by 4 bases. Germline assignment: CDR1 LGHNT and CDR2 FRNRAP. This CDR3 contains 15 residues.

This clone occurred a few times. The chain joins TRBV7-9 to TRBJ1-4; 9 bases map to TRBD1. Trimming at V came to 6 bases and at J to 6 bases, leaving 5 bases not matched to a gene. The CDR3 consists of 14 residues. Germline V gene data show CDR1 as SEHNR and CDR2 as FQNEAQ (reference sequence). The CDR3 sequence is CASSSDRGDEKLFF. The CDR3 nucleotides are TGTGCCAGCAGTTCCGACAGGGGGGATGAAAAACTGTTTTTT.

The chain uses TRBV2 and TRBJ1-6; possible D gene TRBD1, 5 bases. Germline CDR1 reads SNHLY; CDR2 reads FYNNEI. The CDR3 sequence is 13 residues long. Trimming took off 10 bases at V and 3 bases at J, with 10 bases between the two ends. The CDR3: CATLGGYNSPLHF. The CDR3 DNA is TGTGCCACCCTGGGGGGCTATAATTCACCCCTCCACTTT. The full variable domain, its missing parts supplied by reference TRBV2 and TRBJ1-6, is EPEVTQTPSHQVTQMGQEVILRCVPISNHLYFYWYRQILGQKVEFLVSFYNNEISEKSEIFDDQFSVERPDGSNFTLKIRSTKLEDSAMYFCATLGGYNSPLHFGNGTRLTVT.

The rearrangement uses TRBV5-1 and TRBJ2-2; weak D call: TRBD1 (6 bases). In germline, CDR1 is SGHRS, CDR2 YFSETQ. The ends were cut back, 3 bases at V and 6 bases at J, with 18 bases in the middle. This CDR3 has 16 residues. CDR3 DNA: TGCGCCAGCAGCTACTTAACAGGGCTTTCGGCCGGGGAGCTGTTTTTT. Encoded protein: CASSYLTGLSAGELFF.

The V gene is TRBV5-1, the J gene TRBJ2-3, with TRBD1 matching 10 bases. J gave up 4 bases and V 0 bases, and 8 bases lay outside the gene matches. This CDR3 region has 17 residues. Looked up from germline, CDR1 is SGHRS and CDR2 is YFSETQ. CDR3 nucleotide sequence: TGCGCCAGCAGCTTGGCCAGGGGACAGGGGAAGGCAGATACGCAGTATTTT. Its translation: CASSLARGQGKADTQYF.

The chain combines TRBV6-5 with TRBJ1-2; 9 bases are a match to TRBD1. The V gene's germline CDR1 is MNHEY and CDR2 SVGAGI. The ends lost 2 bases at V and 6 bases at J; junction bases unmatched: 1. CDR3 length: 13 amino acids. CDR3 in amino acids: CASSYRDRDGYTF. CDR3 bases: TGTGCCAGCAGTTACCGGGACAGGGATGGCTACACCTTC.

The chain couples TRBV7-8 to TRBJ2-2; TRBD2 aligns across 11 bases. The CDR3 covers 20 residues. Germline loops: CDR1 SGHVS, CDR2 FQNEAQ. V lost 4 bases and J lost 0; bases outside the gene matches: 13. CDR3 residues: CASSSLAGGYTRSNTGELFF. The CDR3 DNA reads TGTGCCAGCAGCTCCCTAGCGGGAGGCTACACTAGATCGAACACCGGGGAGCTGTTTTTT.

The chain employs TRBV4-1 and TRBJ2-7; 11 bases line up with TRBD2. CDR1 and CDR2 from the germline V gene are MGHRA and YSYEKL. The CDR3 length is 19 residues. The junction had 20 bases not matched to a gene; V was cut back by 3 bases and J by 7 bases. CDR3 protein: CASSHGTSGYLLRVGEQYF. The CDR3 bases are TGCGCCAGCAGCCATGGGACTAGCGGATACCTCCTACGAGTCGGAGAGCAGTACTTC.

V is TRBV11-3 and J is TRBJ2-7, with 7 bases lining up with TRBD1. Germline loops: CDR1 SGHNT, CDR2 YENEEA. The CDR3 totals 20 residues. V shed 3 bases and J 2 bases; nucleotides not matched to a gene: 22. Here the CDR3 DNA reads TGTGCCAGCAGCTTGGGGTGGGACAGCATCCTAGGACTCGTCACCTACGAGCAGTACTTC. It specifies CASSLGWDSILGLVTYEQYF.

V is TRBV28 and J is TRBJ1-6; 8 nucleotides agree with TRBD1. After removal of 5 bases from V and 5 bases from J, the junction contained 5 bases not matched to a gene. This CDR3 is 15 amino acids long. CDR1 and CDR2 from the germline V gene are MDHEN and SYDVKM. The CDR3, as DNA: TGTGCCAGCAGTCTCCGGGACAGGCATAATTCACCCCTCCACTTT. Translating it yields CASSLRDRHNSPLHF.

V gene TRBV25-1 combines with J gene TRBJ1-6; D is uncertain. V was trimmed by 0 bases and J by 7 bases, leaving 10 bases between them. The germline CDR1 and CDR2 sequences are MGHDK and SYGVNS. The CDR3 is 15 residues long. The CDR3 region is CASSEYNILNSPLHF. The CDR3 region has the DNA TGTGCCAGCAGTGAATATAACATATTGAATTCACCCCTCCACTTT.

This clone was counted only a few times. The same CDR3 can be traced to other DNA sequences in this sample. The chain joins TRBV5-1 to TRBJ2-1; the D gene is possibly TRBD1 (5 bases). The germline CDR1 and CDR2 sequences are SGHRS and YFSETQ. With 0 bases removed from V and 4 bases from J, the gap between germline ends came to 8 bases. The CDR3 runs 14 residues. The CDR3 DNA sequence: TGCGCCAGCAGCTTGGAAGGGGTATACAATGAGCAGTTCTTC. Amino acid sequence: CASSLEGVYNEQFF. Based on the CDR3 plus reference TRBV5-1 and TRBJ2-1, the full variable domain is KAGVTQTPRYLIKTRGQQVTLSCSPISGHRSVSWYQQTPGQGLQFLFEYFSETQRNKGNFPGRFSGRQFSNSRSEMNVSTLELGDSALYLCASSLEGVYNEQFFGPGTRLTVL.

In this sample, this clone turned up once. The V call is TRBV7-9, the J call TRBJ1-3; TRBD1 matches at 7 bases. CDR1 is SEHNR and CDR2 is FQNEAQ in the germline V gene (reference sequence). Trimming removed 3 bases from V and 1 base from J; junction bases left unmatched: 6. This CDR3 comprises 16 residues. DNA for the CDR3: TGTGCCAGCAGCTTGAGACAGGGAGAATCTGGAAACACCATATATTTT. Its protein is CASSLRQGESGNTIYF.

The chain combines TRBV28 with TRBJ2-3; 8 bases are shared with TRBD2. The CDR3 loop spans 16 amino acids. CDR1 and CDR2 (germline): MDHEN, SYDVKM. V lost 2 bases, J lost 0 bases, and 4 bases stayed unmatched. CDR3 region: CASSLLAGGSTDTQYF. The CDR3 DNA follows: TGTGCCAGCAGTTTACTGGCGGGAGGAAGCACAGATACGCAGTATTTT.

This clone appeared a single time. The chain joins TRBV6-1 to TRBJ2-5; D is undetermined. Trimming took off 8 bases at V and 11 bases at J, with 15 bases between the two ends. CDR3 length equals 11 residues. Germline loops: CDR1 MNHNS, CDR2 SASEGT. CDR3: CASGNGAEQYF. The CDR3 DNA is TGTGCCAGCGGAAACGGCGCGGAGCAGTACTTC.

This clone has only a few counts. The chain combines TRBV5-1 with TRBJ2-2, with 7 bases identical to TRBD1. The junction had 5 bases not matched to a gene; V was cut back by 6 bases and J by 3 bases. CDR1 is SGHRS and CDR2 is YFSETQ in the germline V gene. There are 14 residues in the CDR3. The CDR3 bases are TGCGCCAGCAAGACCACAGGGGACACCGGGGAGCTGTTTTTT. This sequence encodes CASKTTGDTGELFF.

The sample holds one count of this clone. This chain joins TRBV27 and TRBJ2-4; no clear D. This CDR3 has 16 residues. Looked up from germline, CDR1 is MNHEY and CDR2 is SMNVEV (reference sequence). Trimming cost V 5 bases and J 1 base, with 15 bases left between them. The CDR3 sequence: CASSPAGSRAKNIQYF. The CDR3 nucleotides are TGTGCCAGCAGTCCTGCTGGTAGCCGGGCCAAAAACATTCAGTACTTC.

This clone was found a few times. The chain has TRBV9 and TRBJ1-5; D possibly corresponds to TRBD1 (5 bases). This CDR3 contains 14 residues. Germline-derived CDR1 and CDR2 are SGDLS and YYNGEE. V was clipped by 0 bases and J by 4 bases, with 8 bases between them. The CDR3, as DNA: TGTGCCAGCAGCGTAGAAGCAGGGAATCAGCCCCAGCATTTT. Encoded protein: CASSVEAGNQPQHF.

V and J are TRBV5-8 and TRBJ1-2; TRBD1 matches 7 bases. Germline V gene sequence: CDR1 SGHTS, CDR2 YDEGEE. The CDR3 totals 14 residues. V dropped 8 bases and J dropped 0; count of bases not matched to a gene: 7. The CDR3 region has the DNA TGTGCCAGTCGCAAGACAGGGACTAACTATGGCTACACCTTC. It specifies CASRKTGTNYGYTF.

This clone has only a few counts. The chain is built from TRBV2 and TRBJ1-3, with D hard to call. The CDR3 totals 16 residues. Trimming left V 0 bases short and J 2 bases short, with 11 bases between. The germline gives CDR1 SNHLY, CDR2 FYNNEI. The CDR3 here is CASSEAAAGAGNTIYF. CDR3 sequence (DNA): TGTGCCAGCAGTGAAGCGGCCGCGGGAGCTGGAAACACCATATATTTT.